The 15 T cell receptor beta chains listed next were all sequenced from one sample in a study of blood T cell repertoires in COVID-19. The assay was immunoSEQ multiplex PCR, and TCRdb's table has in-frame clones only and misses some. The data show over 65,000 clones, about 73% seen once. The sequenced material came from peripheral blood. These receptors all come from a man between 60 and 75 years old with COVID-19, enrolled during active disease.

J is TRBJ2-1 and V is TRBV2; 8 bases are a match to TRBD2. CDR3 length equals 13 residues. The J segment lost 9 bases and the V segment lost 7 bases, leaving 8 bases of the junction unmatched. Germline lookup yields CDR1 SNHLY and CDR2 FYNNEI. CDR3 residues: CASKTGGLGEQFF. The CDR3 DNA reads as TGTGCCAGCAAGACGGGGGGGCTGGGTGAGCAGTTCTTC.

V usage is TRBV5-1 and J usage is TRBJ1-4; 12 positions agree with TRBD1. V dropped 5 bases and J dropped 8; count of bases not matched to a gene: 13. Germline assignment: CDR1 SGHRS and CDR2 YFSETQ. The CDR3 consists of 17 residues. CDR3 loop: CASSPGDRGRLGEKLFF. CDR3 DNA sequence: TGCGCCAGCAGTCCGGGGGACAGGGGGCGCTTAGGCGAAAAACTGTTTTTT.

The rearrangement uses TRBV5-8 and TRBJ2-7; a weak D match, TRBD1 (6 bases). This CDR3 has 15 amino acids. In germline, CDR1 is SGHTS, CDR2 YDEGEE. The germline V and J ends were trimmed by 1 base and 0 bases, with 11 bases remaining between them. The CDR3 region has the DNA TGTGCCAGCAGCTTGTGGGACATGACCTCCTACGAGCAGTACTTC. This gives the protein CASSLWDMTSYEQYF.

The chain couples TRBV9 to TRBJ2-2, with 10 bases matching TRBD1. V was clipped by 3 bases and J by 6 bases; unmatched bases: 8. Germline V gives CDR1 SGDLS, CDR2 YYNGEE. This CDR3 has 16 residues. CDR3 sequence reads: CASSGPGQGTSGELFF. The CDR3 DNA follows: TGTGCCAGCAGCGGGCCGGGACAGGGGACATCCGGGGAGCTGTTTTTT.

The chain carries TRBV29-1 and TRBJ2-7; 9 nucleotides agree with TRBD2. Per germline, CDR1 SQVTM and CDR2 ANQGSEA. With V trimmed by 3 bases and J by 5 bases, 5 bases remained unmatched. The CDR3 is 13 residues long. The CDR3 DNA reads as TGCAGCGTTGAGCGGGGGGGGGTCAACGAGCAGTACTTC. Encoded protein: CSVERGGVNEQYF.

V gene TRBV18 combines with J gene TRBJ2-3, with D tentatively TRBD1 (5 bases). The CDR3 is 13 amino acids. Germline lookup yields CDR1 KGHSH and CDR2 LQKENI. Trimming took 5 bases from V and 4 from J, leaving 10 bases between them. The CDR3 sequence: CASSSKGADTQYF. DNA for the CDR3: TGTGCCAGCTCATCCAAAGGGGCAGATACGCAGTATTTT.

The chain joins TRBV11-2 to TRBJ1-3; a weak D match, TRBD1 (6 bases). The V gene lost 5 bases and the J gene lost 0 bases, with 14 bases spanning the gap. Germline V gene data show CDR1 as SGHAT and CDR2 as FQNNGV. The CDR3 extends over 16 amino acids. The CDR3 here is CASSTGMGLSGNTIYF. The CDR3, as DNA: TGTGCCAGCAGCACAGGGATGGGCCTCTCTGGAAACACCATATATTTT.

The rearrangement joins TRBV28 to TRBJ1-2; tentatively, D is TRBD1 (5 bases). Germline V gene lookup returns CDR1 MDHEN and CDR2 SYDVKM. V lost 2 bases and J 1 base, leaving 8 bases between the germline ends. This CDR3 contains 14 residues. CDR3 coding DNA: TGTGCCAGCAGTTTAGAACAGGATAACTATGGCTACACCTTC. Translating gives CASSLEQDNYGYTF.

With respect to this clone: The junction does not match germline at one end; this may be a read error. The chain employs TRBV7-7 and TRBJ2-1; 13 bases fit TRBD2. This CDR3 is built from 14 residues. Germline V lookup: CDR1 SSHAT, CDR2 FNYEAQ (reference sequence). The CDR3 DNA is TGTGCTAGCAGCCCGGGACTAGCGGGAACTGAGCAGTTCTTC. It translates to CASSPGLAGTEQFF.

This sequence joins TRBV9 and TRBJ1-2; 11 nucleotides line up with TRBD1. This CDR3 has 15 amino acids. J was trimmed by 4 bases and V by 0 bases; bases with no gene match: 2. CDR1 and CDR2 (germline): SGDLS, YYNGEE. The CDR3 DNA reads as TGTGCCAGCAGCGTAGTGGGACAGGGGGGCTATGGCTACACCTTC. As protein: CASSVVGQGGYGYTF.

This clone appeared once. This chain connects TRBV10-3 to TRBJ2-1; 11 nucleotides match TRBD2. After removal of 3 bases from V and 6 bases from J, the junction contained 4 bases not matched to a gene. Germline CDR1 reads ENHRY; CDR2 reads SYGVKD. The CDR3 consists of 15 residues. This CDR3 is CAISDYSGGANEQFF. The CDR3 DNA reads as TGTGCCATCAGTGACTATAGCGGGGGGGCCAATGAGCAGTTCTTC.

This clone came up many times. This sequence joins TRBV7-8 and TRBJ2-7; 9 bases match TRBD1. With V trimmed by 1 base and J by 3 bases, 1 base remained unmatched. The CDR3 loop spans 14 amino acids. Germline lookup yields CDR1 SGHVS and CDR2 FQNEAQ. CDR3 loop: CASSLVGQGYEQYF. CDR3 DNA sequence: TGTGCCAGCAGCTTAGTGGGACAGGGCTACGAGCAGTACTTC.

The sample holds one count of this clone. This chain links TRBV27 with TRBJ2-7; 9 bases are shared with TRBD2. The V and J ends lost 5 bases and 2 bases, in that order; junction bases with no gene match: 4. Germline V CDR1 and CDR2: MNHEY, SMNVEV (reference sequence). This CDR3 is built from 14 residues. CDR3 protein: CASSRLAEPYEQYF. CDR3 coding DNA: TGTGCCAGCAGTCGACTAGCGGAACCCTACGAGCAGTACTTC.

The rearrangement joins TRBV19 to TRBJ1-2, with 8 bases aligning to TRBD1. The CDR3 sequence is 12 residues long. V lost 11 bases to trimming and J lost 6 bases; unmatched junction nucleotides: 8. CDR1 LNHDA and CDR2 SQIVND come from the germline V gene (reference sequence). The CDR3 nucleotides read TGTGCCGCTAAACAGGGGGAGAATGGCTACACCTTC. The encoded protein is CAAKQGENGYTF.

As for this clone: Germline and junction disagree at one end, which may indicate a read error. The CDR3 sequence: CASRLDNGNTIYF. CDR3 sequence (DNA): TGTGCCAGCAGGTTAGATAATGGAAACACCATATATTTT. This chain uses TRBV7-8 with TRBJ1-3, with D unclear. Germline CDR1 is SGHVS and CDR2 is FQNEAQ. The CDR3 covers 13 residues.